Each of the 3 T cell receptor beta chains below was sequenced from the same sample in a study of Ad26.COV2.S vaccination and SARS-CoV-2 variants. Treatment defined: over 15 received Ad26.COV2.S at low or high dose, single or two shots; roughly five received placebo; per-sample allocation not given. The study sampled participants on day 63 after the first vaccine or placebo injection. Profiling relied on immunoSEQ multiplex PCR, and the TCRdb table lists in-frame clones only, not all of them. The sample yields hundreds of thousands of clones, about nine tenths seen once. This specimen was peripheral blood, taken in a trial of Ad26.COV2.S vaccine versus placebo. The receptors were gathered from a person between 18 and 60 years old who received the Ad26.COV2.S COVID-19 vaccine or a placebo.

This chain connects TRBV6-6 to TRBJ1-5; 12 bases are a match to TRBD1. Germline CDR1 reads MNHNY; CDR2 reads SVGAGI (reference sequence). With V trimmed by 6 bases and J by 4 bases, 16 bases remained unmatched. This CDR3 has 19 residues. The CDR3 region has the DNA TGTGCCAGCAGCTCCGGGACAGGGGGCTCACAACGTGGGAATCAGCCCCAGCATTTT. Translation gives CASSSGTGGSQRGNQPQHF.

This rearrangement joins TRBV5-1 to TRBJ1-4, with D possibly matching TRBD1 (5 bases). Germline V gene lookup returns CDR1 SGHRS and CDR2 YFSETQ. The CDR3 totals 13 residues. The ends were cut back, 7 bases at V and 8 bases at J, with 15 bases in the middle. The CDR3 sequence: CASRTRAEEKLFF. CDR3 sequence (DNA): TGCGCCAGCCGGACCAGGGCCGAGGAAAAACTGTTTTTT. The full variable domain, rest sourced from reference TRBV5-1 and TRBJ1-4, is KAGVTQTPRYLIKTRGQQVTLSCSPISGHRSVSWYQQTPGQGLQFLFEYFSETQRNKGNFPGRFSGRQFSNSRSEMNVSTLELGDSALYLCASRTRAEEKLFFGSGTQLSVL.

The V call is TRBV7-9, the J call TRBJ1-2, with D possibly matching TRBD1 (6 bases). V lost 4 bases, J lost 8 bases, and 14 bases lay in between. The CDR3 loop spans 13 amino acids. Germline CDR1 reads SEHNR; CDR2 reads FQNEAQ (reference sequence). The CDR3 DNA reads as TGTGCCAGCAGCTCCCAACAGGGACCGGGCTACACCTTC. Its translation: CASSSQQGPGYTF.